The rows below give T cell receptor beta chains drawn from one sample of a study of vaccination effects on CD4 cells after COVID-19. Sequencing was performed with immunoSEQ multiplex PCR; in TCRdb, only in-frame clones are kept and a portion is missing. The sample records around 22,000 clones, 60% to 80% being singletons. These receptors lack a known antigen. The specimen comprised CD4+ T cells from PBMCs cultured with HCoV-229E spike peptides, sampled after COVID-19 vaccination. The receptors come from a human donor who received a COVID-19 vaccine. CDR3s include the opening cysteine and the closing phenylalanine or tryptophan. The D gene is left open where the match is weak. Clone size is given for some rows only: seen once, a few or many times, or a class if the clone is expanded.

v_call	clone_size	d_call	j_call	cdr3_nt	cdr3_aa
TRBV7-2	NA	NA	TRBJ1-1	TGTGCCAGCAGCTTAGTGGTCCGGTCGGACACTGAAGCTTTCTTT	CASSLVVRSDTEAFF
TRBV5-1	NA	NA	TRBJ2-3	TGCGCCAGCAGCTTGGAGGCCCCCGGCACAGATACGCAGTATTTT	CASSLEAPGTDTQYF
TRBV11-3	NA	NA	TRBJ2-7	TGTGCCAGCAGCCTTACAGGTTCTACCCCTTCCTACGAGCAGTACTTC	CASSLTGSTPSYEQYF
TRBV6-5	NA	TRBD2	TRBJ2-3	TGTGCCAGCAGTTACAGGACTAGAGATACGCAGTATTTT	CASSYRTRDTQYF
TRBV24-1	NA	TRBD2	TRBJ2-3	TGTGCCACCAGTGATTCCCGGACTAGCAGAGATACGCAGTATTTT	CATSDSRTSRDTQYF
TRBV15	NA	NA	TRBJ1-5	TGTGCCACCAGCCCCGCGGGGGGCCGTCGCAATCAGCCCCAGCATTTT	CATSPAGGRRNQPQHF
TRBV9	NA	NA	TRBJ2-3	TGTGCCAGCAGCGTAGGTAGCGTCCCCACAGATACGCAGTATTTT	CASSVGSVPTDTQYF
TRBV4-1	NA	NA	TRBJ2-6	TGCGCCAGCAGCCAAGAATCGGGCTCTGGGGCCAACGTCCTGACTTTC	CASSQESGSGANVLTF
TRBV10-3	NA	TRBD1	TRBJ2-5	TGTGCCATCAGCGAGGACAGGGTCGAGACCCAGTACTTC	CAISEDRVETQYF
TRBV6-6	NA	NA	TRBJ1-2	TGTGCCAGCGGAATGGACAGTAACTATGGCTACACCTTC	CASGMDSNYGYTF
TRBV11-1	NA	NA	TRBJ2-3	TGTGCCAGCAGCTTGCCCACAGATACGCAGTATTTT	CASSLPTDTQYF
TRBV6-5	NA	NA	TRBJ1-2	TGTGCCAGCACAAGACGGGGGGACTTTGGCTACACCTTC	CASTRRGDFGYTF
TRBV1	few	NA	TRBJ2-7	TGCACCAGCAGCCGGGACAGGGCCGACTCCTCCTACGAGCAGTACTTC	CTSSRDRADSSYEQYF